This TCR beta chain was sequenced for a study of cytomegalovirus exposure and HLA in healthy donors. Background on the study: The Caucasian-associated ancestry cluster held 65% to 90% of 398 genotyped donors.

Study-wide findings and caveats: The availability of immune exposure information extended only to CMV serostatus. Later on, an analysis tied 15,000 to 20,000 TCR beta sequences to HLA alleles at 0.05 false discovery rate.

Germline V gene lookup returns CDR1 KGHSH and CDR2 LQKENI. The ends were cut back, 4 bases at V and 1 base at J, with 20 bases in the middle. The CDR3 sequence is 18 residues long. Of note for this clone: Its target is unknown.

The primer mix had 60 Vbeta and 13 Jbeta primers. TCRdb's copy holds only in-frame clones and misses some; the assay was immunoSEQ multiplex PCR. The repertoire has some 140,000 clones, over 70% of them found once; the top ten carry over 2%. Donors had nominal health at sampling but likely had unrecorded immune exposures. This chain connects TRBV18 to TRBJ2-1, with a weak D call TRBD2 (7 bases). This TCR was recovered from a man in his thirties or forties in good health and CMV-seronegative. The sequencing input was PBMCs. The CDR3 bases are TGTGCCAGCTCACGGTCAGGGGCAGGGGAGGGATCCTACAATGAGCAGTTCTTC. This translates into CASSRSGAGEGSYNEQFF.